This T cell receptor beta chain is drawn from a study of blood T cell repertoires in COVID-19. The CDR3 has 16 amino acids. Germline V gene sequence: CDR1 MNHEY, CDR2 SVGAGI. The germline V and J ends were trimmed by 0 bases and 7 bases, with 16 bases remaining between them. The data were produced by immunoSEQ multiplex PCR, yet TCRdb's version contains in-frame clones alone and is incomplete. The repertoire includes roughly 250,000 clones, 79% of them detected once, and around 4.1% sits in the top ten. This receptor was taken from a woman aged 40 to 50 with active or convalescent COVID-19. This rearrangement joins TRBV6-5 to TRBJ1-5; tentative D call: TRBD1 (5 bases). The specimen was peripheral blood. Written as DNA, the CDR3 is TGTGCCAGCAGTTACTCGAAACCAGGGTCCGGACAGCCCCAGCATTTT. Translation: CASSYSKPGSGQPQHF.